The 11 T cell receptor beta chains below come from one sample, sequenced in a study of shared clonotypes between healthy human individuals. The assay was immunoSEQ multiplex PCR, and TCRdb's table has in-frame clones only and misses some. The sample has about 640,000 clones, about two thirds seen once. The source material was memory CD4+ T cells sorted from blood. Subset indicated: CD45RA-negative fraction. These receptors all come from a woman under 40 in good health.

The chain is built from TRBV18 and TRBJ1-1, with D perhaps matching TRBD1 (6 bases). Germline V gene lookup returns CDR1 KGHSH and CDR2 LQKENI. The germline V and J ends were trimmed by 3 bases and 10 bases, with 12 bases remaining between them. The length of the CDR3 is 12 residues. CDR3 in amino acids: CASSPPGAAAFF. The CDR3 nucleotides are TGTGCCAGCTCACCCCCGGGGGCGGCAGCTTTCTTT. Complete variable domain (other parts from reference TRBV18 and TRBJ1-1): NAGVMQNPRHLVRRRGQEARLRCSPMKGHSHVYWYRQLPEEGLKFMVYLQKENIIDESGMPKERFSAEFPKEGPSILRIQQVVRGDSAAYFCASSPPGAAAFFGQGTRLTVV.

CDR3 region: CASGTGTENTEAFF. CDR3 nucleotides: TGCGCCAGCGGAACCGGGACAGAGAACACTGAAGCTTTCTTT. The chain is built from TRBV5-1 and TRBJ1-1; 7 bases fit TRBD1. The germline V gene encodes CDR1 SGHRS and CDR2 YFSETQ. The CDR3 sequence is 14 residues long. After removal of 7 bases from V and 1 base from J, the junction contained 7 bases not matched to a gene.

The CDR3 sequence is CASSLTPGTRSLDGYTF. For the CDR3, the DNA is TGTGCCAGCAGCTTAACCCCCGGGACACGGAGTCTCGATGGCTACACCTTC. The chain recombines TRBV7-2 with TRBJ1-2; D might be TRBD1 (6 bases). The V end lost 2 bases, the J end lost 6 bases, and 22 bases lay between the germline ends. This CDR3 spans 17 amino acids. Germline loops: CDR1 SGHTA, CDR2 FQGNSA.

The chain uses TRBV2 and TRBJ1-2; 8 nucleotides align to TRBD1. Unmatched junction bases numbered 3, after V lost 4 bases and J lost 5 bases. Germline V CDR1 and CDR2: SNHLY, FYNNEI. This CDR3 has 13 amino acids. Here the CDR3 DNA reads TGTGCCAGCAGTGTACAGGGGGGATATGGCTACACCTTC. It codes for CASSVQGGYGYTF.

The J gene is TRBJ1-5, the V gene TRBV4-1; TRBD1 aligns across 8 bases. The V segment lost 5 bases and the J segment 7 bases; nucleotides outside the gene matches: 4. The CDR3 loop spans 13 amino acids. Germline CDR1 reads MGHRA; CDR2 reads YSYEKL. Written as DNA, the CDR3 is TGCGCCAGCAGCACGGACAGGGTACAGCCCCAGCATTTT. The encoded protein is CASSTDRVQPQHF.

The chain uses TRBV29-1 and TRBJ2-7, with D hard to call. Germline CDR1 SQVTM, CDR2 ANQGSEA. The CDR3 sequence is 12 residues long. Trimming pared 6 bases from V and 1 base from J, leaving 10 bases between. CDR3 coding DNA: TGCAGCGTGAAACTGCCATCCTACGAGCAGTACTTC. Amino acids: CSVKLPSYEQYF.

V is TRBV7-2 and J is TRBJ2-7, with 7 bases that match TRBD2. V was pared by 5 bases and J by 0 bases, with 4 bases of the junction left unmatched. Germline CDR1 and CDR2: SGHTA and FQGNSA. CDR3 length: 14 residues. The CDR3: CASSPGTTSYEQYF. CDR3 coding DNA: TGTGCCAGCAGCCCGGGGACTACCTCCTACGAGCAGTACTTC.

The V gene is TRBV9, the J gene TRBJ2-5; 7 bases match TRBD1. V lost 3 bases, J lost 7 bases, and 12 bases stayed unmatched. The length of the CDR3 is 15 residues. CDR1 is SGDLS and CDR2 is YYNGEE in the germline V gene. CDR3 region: CASSAGQTVRGTQYF. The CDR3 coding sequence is TGTGCCAGCAGCGCGGGACAGACCGTACGCGGGACCCAGTACTTC.

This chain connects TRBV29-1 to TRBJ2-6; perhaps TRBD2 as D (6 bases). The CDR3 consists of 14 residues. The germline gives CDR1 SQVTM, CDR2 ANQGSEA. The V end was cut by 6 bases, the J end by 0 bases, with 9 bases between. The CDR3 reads CSVGGHSGANVLTF. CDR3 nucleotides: TGCAGCGTGGGAGGACACTCTGGGGCCAACGTCCTGACTTTC.

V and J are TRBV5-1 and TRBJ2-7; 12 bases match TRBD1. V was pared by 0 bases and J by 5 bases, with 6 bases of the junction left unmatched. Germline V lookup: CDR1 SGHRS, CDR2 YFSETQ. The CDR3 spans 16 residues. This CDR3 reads CASSLGGTGGLNEQYF. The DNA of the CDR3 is TGCGCCAGCAGCTTGGGCGGGACAGGGGGCCTCAACGAGCAGTACTTC.

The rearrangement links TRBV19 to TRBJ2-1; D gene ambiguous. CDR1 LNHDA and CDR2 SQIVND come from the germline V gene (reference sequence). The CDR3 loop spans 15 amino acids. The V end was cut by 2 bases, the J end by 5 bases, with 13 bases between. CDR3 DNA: TGTGCCAGTAGTATATTATTGGGAAGGAACAATGAGCAGTTCTTC. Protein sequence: CASSILLGRNNEQFF. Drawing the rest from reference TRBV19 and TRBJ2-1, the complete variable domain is DGGITQSPKYLFRKEGQNVTLSCEQNLNHDAMYWYRQDPGQGLRLIYYSQIVNDFQKGDIAEGYSVSREKKESFPLTVTSAQKNPTAFYLCASSILLGRNNEQFFGPGTRLTVL.